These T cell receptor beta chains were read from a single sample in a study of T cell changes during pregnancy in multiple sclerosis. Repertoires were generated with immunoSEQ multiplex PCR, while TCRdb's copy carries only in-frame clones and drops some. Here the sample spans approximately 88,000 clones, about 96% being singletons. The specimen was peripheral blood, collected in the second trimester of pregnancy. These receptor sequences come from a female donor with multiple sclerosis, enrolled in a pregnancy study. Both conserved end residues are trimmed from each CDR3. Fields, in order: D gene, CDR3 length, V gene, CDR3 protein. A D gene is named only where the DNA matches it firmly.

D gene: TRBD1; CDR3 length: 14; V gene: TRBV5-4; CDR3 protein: ASSSKQGISTDTQY
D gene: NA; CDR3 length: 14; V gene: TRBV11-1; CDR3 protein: ASSLDRVRTANEQF
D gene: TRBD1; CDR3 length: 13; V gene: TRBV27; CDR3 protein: ASSPRDRVMEKLF
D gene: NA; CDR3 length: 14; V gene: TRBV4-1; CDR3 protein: ASSQVARQLYTEAF
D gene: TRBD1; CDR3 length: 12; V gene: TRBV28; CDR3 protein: ASSLTDRGTEAF
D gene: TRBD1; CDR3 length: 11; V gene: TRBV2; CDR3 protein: ASSDDRVSEAF
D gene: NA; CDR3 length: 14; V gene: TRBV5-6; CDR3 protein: ASSAPVDTLYYGYT
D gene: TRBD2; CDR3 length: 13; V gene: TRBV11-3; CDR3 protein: ASSPSGRPTDTQY
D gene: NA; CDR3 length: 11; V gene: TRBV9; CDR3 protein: ASSVLAADTQY
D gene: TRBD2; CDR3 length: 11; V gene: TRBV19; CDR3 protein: ASSYSGDYEQY
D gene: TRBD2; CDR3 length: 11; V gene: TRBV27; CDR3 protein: ATGSGSSYEQY
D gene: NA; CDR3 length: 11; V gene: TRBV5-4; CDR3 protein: ASSGDSNEPQY
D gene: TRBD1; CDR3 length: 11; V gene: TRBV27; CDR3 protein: ASSSQTGGEQY
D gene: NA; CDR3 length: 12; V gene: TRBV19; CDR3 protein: ASSRRGQPNEQY
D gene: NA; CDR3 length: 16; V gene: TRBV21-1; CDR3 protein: ASSKWRGKQGSNQPQH
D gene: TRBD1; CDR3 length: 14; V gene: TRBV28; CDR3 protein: ASRTLGQGRNTEAF
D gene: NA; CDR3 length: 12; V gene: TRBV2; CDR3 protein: ASSEAEAGNIQY
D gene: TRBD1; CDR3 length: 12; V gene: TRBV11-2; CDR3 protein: ASSFGTGTDTQY
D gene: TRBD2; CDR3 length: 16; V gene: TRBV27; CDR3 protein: ASSGGGLAGVSDYEQY
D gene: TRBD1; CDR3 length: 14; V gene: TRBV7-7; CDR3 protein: ASSLLPGQGSDEQY
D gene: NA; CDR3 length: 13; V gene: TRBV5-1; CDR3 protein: ASSIRDLRTDTQY
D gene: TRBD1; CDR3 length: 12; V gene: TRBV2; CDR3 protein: ASSKDRGPLGYT